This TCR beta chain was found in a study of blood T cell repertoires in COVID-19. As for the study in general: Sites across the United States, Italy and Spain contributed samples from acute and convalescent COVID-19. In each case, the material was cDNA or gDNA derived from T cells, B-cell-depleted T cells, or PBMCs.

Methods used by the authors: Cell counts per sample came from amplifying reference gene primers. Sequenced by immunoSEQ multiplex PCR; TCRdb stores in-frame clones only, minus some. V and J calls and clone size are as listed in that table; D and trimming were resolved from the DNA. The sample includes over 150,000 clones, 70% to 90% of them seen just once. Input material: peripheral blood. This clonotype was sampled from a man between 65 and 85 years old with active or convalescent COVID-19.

For the CDR3, the DNA is TGTGCCAGCAGCCCCCCCGGGACAGGGGATAATTCACCCCTCCACTTT. Translated: CASSPPGTGDNSPLHF. The chain employs TRBV5-5 and TRBJ1-6, with 10 nucleotides matching TRBD1. Losses at the gene ends were 4 bases for V and 5 bases for J; bases not matched to a gene: 6. The CDR3 contains 16 residues. The germline CDR1 and CDR2 sequences are SGHKS and YYEKEE (reference sequence).